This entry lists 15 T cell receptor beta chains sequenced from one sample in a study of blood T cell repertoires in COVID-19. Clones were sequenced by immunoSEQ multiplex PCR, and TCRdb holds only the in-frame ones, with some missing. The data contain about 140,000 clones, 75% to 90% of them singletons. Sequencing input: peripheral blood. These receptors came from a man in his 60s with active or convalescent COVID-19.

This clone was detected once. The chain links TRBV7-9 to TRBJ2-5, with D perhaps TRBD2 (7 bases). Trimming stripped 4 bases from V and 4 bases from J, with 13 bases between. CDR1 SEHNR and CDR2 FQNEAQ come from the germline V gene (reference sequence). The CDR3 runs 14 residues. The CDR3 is CASSSRGASETQYF. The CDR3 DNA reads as TGTGCCAGCAGCTCCCGGGGGGCCTCAGAGACCCAGTACTTC.

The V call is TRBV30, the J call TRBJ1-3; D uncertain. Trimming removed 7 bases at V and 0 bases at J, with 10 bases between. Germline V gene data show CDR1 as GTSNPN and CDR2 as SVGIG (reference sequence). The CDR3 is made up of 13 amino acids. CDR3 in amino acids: CAYTQYSGNTIYF. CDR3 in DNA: TGTGCCTACACCCAGTACTCTGGAAACACCATATATTTT. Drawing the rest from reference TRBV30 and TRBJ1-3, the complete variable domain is SQTIHQWPATLVQPVGSPLSLECTVEGTSNPNLYWYRQAAGRGLQLLFYSVGIGQISSEVPQNLSASRPQDRQFILSSKKLLLSDSGFYLCAYTQYSGNTIYFGEGSWLTVV.

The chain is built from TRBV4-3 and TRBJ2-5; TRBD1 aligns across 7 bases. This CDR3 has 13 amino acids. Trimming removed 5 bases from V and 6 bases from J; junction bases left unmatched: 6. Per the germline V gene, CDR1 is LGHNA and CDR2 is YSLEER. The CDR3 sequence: CASSEGGLKTQYF. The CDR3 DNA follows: TGCGCCAGCAGCGAAGGGGGCTTGAAGACCCAGTACTTC.

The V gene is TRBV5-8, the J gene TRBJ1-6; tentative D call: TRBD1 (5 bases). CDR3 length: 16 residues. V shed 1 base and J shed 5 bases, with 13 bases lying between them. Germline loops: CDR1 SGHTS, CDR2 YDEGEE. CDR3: CASSLTDGGNNSPLHF. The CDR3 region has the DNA TGTGCCAGCAGCTTGACCGACGGGGGGAATAATTCACCCCTCCACTTT.

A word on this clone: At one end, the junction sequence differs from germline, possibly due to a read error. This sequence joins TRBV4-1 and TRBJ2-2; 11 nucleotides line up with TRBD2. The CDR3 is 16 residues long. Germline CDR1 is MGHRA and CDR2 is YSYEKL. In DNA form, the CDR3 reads TGCGCCAGCAGCAAAGATAGCGGGAGGGATACCGGGGAGCTGTTTTTT. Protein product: CASSKDSGRDTGELFF.

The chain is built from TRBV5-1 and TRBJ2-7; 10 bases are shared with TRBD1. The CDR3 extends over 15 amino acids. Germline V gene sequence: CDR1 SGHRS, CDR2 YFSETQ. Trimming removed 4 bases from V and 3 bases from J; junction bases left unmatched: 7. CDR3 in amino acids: CASSPRTGGGYEQYF. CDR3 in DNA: TGCGCCAGCAGCCCACGGACAGGGGGAGGCTACGAGCAGTACTTC.

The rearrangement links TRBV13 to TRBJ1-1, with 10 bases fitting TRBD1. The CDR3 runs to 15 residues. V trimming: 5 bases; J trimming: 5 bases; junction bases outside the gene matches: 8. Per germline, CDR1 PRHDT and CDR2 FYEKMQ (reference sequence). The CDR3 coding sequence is TGTGCCAGCAGCGCCGGGGACAGGGGAATAACTGAAGCTTTCTTT. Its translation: CASSAGDRGITEAFF.

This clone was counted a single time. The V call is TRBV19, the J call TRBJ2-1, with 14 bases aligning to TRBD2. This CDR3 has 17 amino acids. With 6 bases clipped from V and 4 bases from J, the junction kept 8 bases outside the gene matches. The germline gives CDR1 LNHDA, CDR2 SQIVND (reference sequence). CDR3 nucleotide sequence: TGTGCCAGTAGCCCGACTAGCGGGAGGGCCAGGTACAATGAGCAGTTCTTC. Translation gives CASSPTSGRARYNEQFF.

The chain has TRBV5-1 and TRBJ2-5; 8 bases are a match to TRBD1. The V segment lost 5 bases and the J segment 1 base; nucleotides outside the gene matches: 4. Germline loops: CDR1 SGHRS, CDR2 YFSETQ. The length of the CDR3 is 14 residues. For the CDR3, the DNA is TGCGCCAGCAGGCCTACAGGGGGCCAAGAGACCCAGTACTTC. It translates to CASRPTGGQETQYF. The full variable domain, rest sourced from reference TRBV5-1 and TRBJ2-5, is KAGVTQTPRYLIKTRGQQVTLSCSPISGHRSVSWYQQTPGQGLQFLFEYFSETQRNKGNFPGRFSGRQFSNSRSEMNVSTLELGDSALYLCASRPTGGQETQYFGPGTRLLVL.

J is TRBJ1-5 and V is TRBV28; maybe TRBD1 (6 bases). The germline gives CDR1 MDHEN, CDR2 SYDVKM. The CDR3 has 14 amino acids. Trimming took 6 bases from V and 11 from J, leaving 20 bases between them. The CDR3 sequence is CASRSTRQDPAQHF. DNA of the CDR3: TGTGCCAGCAGATCTACTAGACAGGATCCCGCCCAGCATTTT.

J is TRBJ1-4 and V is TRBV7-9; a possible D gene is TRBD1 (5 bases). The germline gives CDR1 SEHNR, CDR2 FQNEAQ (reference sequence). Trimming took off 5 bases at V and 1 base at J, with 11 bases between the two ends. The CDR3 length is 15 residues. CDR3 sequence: CASSPTAGTNEKLFF. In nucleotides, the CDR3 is TGTGCCAGCAGCCCGACAGCCGGAACTAATGAAAAACTGTTTTTT.

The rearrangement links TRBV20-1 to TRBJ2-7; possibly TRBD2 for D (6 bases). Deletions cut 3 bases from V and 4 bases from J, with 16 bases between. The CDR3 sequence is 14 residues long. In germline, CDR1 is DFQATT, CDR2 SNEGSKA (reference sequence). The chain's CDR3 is CSASPFNAGYEQYF. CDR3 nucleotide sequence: TGCAGTGCTAGTCCTTTCAACGCGGGGTACGAGCAGTACTTC.

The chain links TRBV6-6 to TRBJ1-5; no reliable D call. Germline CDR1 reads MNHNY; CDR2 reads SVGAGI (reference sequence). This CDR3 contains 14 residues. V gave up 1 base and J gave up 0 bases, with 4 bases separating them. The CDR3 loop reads CASSYYNSNQPQHF. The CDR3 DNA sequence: TGTGCCAGCAGTTACTATAATAGCAATCAGCCCCAGCATTTT.

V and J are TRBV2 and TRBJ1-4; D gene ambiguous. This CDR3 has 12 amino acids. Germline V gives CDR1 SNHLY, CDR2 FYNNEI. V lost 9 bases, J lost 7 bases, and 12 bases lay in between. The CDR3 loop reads CARVGRPEKLFF. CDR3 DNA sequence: TGTGCCAGGGTAGGGAGGCCTGAAAAACTGTTTTTT.

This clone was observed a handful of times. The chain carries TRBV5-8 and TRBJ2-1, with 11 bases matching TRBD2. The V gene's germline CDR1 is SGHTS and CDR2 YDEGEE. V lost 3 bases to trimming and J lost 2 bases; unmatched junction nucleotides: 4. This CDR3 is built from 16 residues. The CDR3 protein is CASSYGTSGPYNEQFF. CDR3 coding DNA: TGTGCCAGCAGCTACGGGACTAGCGGTCCCTACAATGAGCAGTTCTTC. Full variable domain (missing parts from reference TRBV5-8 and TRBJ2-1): EAGVTQSPTHLIKTRGQQATLRCSPISGHTSVYWYQQALGLGLQFLLWYDEGEERNRGNFPPRFSGRQFPNYSSELNVNALELEDSALYLCASSYGTSGPYNEQFFGPGTRLTVL.